Here is one T cell receptor (beta chain) with its context. Data came from immunoSEQ multiplex PCR; TCRdb stores just in-frame clones and leaves some out. The repertoire consists of 450,000 to 650,000 clones, with approximately 80% occurring once and the leading ten covering more than 0.01%. These data are taken from a study of shared T cell receptors in the human thymus. There are 15 residues in the CDR3. Looked up from germline, CDR1 is WNHNN and CDR2 is SYGVQD (reference sequence). Trimming cost V 4 bases and J 9 bases, with 19 bases left between them. The same specimen was also included in a second study, on human thymus T cells. From that study: Across thymic and blood repertoires, the usage of V and J genes appeared to be biased.

Sequencing was carried out using thymocytes. This clonotype was obtained from a boy under two years old with a congenital heart defect. The V and J genes are TRBV10-1 and TRBJ2-1, with a possible D match to TRBD2 (6 bases). Here the CDR3 DNA reads TGCGCCAGCAGTGGCGGCGGGATCGGTTTAGGTGAGCAGTTCTTC. Its protein is CASSGGGIGLGEQFF.